This TCR beta chain was recovered during a study of blood T cell repertoires in COVID-19. The overall study: Whether acute or convalescent, the COVID-19 samples came from the United States, Italy and Spain. Sources were T cells, B-cell-depleted T cells, or PBMCs; the material itself was cDNA or gDNA.

Per the original methods: Reference gene primer amplification in the assay estimated nucleated cell counts. The repertoire was sequenced with immunoSEQ multiplex PCR; TCRdb's copy has only in-frame clones and lacks some. V, J and clone size are those of that table, while D and trimming were read from the DNA. The table has a few hundred thousand clones, around 87% seen once. This CDR3 has 16 amino acids. Deletions cut 0 bases from V and 6 bases from J, with 15 bases between. Germline CDR1 LGHNA, CDR2 YSLEER. The rearrangement links TRBV4-3 to TRBJ1-5, with D possibly matching TRBD1 (6 bases). The sequence derives from a middle-aged man with active or convalescent COVID-19. Sequences were obtained from peripheral blood. CDR3 DNA: TGCGCCAGCAGCCAAGATGTACAGGGTTTATCTCAGCCCCAGCATTTT. It translates to CASSQDVQGLSQPQHF.